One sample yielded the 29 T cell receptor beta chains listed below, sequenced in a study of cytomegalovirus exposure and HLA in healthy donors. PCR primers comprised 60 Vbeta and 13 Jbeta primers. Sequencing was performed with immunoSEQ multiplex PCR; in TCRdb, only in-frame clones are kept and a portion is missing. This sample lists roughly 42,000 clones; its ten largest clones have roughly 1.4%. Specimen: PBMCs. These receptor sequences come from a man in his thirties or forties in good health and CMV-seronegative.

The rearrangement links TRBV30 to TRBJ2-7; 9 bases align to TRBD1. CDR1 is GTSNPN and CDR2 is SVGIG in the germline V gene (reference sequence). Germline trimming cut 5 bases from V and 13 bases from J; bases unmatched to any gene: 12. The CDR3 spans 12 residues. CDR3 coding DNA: TGTGCCTGGGAGGGGCCGGGACAGGGCTTTTACTTC. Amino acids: CAWEGPGQGFYF.

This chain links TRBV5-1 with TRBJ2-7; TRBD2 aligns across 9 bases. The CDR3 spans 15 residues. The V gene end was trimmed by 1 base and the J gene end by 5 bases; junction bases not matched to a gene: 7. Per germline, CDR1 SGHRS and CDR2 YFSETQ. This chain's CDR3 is CASSLRGGRADEQYF. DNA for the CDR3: TGCGCCAGCAGCTTGCGGGGCGGGAGGGCCGACGAGCAGTACTTC.

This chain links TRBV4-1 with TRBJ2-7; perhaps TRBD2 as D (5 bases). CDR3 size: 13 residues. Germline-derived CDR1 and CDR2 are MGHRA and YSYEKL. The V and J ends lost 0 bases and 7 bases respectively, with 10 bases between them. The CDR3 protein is CASSQELGGEQYF. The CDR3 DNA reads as TGCGCCAGCAGCCAAGAACTGGGCGGGGAGCAGTACTTC.

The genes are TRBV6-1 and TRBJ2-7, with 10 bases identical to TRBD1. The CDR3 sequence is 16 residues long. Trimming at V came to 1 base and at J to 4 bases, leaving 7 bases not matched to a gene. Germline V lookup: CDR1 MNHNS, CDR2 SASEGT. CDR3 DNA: TGTGCCAGCAGTGAAGACCTGGGACAGGGGTCATACGAGCAGTACTTC. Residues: CASSEDLGQGSYEQYF.

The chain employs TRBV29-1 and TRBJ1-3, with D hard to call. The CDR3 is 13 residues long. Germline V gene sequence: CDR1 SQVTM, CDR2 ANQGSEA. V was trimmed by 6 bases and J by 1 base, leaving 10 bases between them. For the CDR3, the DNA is TGCAGCGTGCAGTCATGGTCTGGAAACACCATATATTTT. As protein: CSVQSWSGNTIYF.

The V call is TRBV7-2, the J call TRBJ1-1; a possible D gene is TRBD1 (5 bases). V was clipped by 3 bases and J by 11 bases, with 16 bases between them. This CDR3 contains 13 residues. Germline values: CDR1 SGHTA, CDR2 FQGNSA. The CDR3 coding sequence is TGTGCCAGCAGCTTGACAGCGGGGGTTGTGGCTTTCTTT. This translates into CASSLTAGVVAFF.

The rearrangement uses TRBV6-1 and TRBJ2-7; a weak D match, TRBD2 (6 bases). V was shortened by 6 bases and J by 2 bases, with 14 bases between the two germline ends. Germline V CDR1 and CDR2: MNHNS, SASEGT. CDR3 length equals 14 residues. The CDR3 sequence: CASRRDAGPYEQYF. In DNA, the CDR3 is TGTGCCAGCAGGCGGGACGCCGGACCCTACGAGCAGTACTTC.

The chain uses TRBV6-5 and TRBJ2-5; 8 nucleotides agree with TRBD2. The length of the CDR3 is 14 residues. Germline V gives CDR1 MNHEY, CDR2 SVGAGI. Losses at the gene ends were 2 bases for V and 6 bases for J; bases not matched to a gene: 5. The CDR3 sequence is CASSYQGGRQTQYF. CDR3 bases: TGTGCCAGCAGTTACCAGGGCGGGAGGCAGACCCAGTACTTC.

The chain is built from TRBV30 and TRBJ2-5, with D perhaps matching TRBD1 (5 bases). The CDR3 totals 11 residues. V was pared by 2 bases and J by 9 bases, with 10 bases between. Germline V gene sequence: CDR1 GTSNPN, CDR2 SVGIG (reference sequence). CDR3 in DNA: TGTGCCTGGAGTCGAATAGGGGCCCAGTACTTC. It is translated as CAWSRIGAQYF.

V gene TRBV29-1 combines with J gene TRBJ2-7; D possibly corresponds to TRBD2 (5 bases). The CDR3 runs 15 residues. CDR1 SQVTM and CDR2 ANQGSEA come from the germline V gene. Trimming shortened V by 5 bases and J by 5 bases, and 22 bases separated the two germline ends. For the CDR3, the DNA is TGCAGCGTTTCCCTCCGTGACGGGAACCTGGACGAGCAGTACTTC. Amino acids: CSVSLRDGNLDEQYF.

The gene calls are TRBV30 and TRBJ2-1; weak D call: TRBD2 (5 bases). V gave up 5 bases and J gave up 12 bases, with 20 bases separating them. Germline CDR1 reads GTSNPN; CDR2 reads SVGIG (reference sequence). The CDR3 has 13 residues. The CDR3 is CAWEMIARAPQFF. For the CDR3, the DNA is TGTGCCTGGGAGATGATAGCGAGGGCCCCGCAGTTCTTC.

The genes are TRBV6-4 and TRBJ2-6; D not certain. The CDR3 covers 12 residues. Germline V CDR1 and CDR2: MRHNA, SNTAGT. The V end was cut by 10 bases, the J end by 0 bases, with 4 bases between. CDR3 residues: CATSSGANVLTF. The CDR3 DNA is TGTGCCACTAGCTCTGGGGCCAACGTCCTGACTTTC.

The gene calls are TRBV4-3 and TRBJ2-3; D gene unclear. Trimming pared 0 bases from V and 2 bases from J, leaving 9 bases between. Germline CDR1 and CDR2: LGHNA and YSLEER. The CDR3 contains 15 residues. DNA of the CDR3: TGCGCCAGCAGCCAAGATCGGTCCTACACAGATACGCAGTATTTT. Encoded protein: CASSQDRSYTDTQYF.

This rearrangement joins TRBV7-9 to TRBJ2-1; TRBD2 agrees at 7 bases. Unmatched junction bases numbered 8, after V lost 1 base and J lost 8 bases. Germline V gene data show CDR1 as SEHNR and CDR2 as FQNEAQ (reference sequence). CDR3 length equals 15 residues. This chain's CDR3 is CASSLVKAGAHEQFF. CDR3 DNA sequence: TGTGCCAGCAGCTTAGTAAAGGCGGGAGCCCATGAGCAGTTCTTC. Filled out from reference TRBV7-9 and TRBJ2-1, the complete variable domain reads DTGVSQNPRHKITKRGQNVTFRCDPISEHNRLYWYRQTLGQGPEFLTYFQNEAQLEKSRLLSDRFSAERPKGSFSTLEIQRTEQGDSAMYLCASSLVKAGAHEQFFGPGTRLTVL.

The CDR3 region is CASSPRTGLDTEAFF. The CDR3 region has the DNA TGTGCCAGCAGCCCCCGGACAGGATTGGACACTGAAGCTTTCTTT. The chain links TRBV9 to TRBJ1-1, with 7 bases identical to TRBD1. Germline values: CDR1 SGDLS, CDR2 YYNGEE. The CDR3 has 15 residues. J lost 3 bases, V lost 4 bases, and 9 bases had no gene match. Together with reference TRBV9 and TRBJ1-1, the CDR3 gives the full variable domain: DSGVTQTPKHLITATGQRVTLRCSPRSGDLSVYWYQQSLDQGLQFLIQYYNGEERAKGNILERFSAQQFPDLHSELNLSSLELGDSALYFCASSPRTGLDTEAFFGQGTRLTVV.

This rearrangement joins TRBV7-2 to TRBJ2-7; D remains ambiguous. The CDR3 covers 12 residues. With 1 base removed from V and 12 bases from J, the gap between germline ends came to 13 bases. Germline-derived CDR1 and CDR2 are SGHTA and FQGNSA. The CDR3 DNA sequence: TGTGCCAGCAGCTTAGAACGTCCAAGGAGGTACTTC. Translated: CASSLERPRRYF.

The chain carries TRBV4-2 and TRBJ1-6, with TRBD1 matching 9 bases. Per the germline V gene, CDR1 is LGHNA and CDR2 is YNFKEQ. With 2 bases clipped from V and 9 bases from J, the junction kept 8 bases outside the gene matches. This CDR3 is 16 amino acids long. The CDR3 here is CASSQTDRGESSPLHF. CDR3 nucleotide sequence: TGTGCCAGCAGCCAAACGGACAGGGGCGAAAGTTCACCCCTCCACTTT.

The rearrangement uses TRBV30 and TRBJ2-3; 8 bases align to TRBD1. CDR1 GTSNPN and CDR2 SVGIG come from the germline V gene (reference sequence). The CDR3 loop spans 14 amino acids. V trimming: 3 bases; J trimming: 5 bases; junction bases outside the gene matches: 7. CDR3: CAWSLGQGLDTQYF. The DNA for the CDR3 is TGTGCCTGGAGCCTAGGACAGGGATTAGATACGCAGTATTTT.

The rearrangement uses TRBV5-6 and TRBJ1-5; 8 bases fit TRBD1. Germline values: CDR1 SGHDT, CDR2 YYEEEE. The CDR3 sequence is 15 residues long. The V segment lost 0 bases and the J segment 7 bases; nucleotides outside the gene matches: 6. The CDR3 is CASSLGRQGRQPQHF. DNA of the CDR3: TGTGCCAGCAGCTTGGGCAGACAGGGGCGGCAGCCCCAGCATTTT. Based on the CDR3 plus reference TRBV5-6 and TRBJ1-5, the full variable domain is DAGVTQSPTHLIKTRGQQVTLRCSPKSGHDTVSWYQQALGQGPQFIFQYYEEEERQRGNFPDRFSGHQFPNYSSELNVNALLLGDSALYLCASSLGRQGRQPQHFGDGTRLSIL.

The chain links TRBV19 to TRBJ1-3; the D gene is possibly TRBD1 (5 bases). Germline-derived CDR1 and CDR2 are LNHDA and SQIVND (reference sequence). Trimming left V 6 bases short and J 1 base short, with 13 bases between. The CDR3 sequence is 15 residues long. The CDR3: CASRTDQGSGNTIYF. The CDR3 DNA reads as TGTGCCAGTAGGACTGACCAGGGATCTGGAAACACCATATATTTT.

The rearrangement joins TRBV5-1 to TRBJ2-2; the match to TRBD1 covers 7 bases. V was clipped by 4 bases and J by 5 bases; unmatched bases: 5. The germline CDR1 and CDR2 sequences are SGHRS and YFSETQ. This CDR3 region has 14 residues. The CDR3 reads CASSPRQGTGELFF. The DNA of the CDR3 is TGCGCCAGCAGCCCCCGACAGGGAACCGGGGAGCTGTTTTTT.

The CDR3 DNA reads TGCGCCTCTGGGGGGACGCTGGACACTGAAGCTTTCTTT. Its protein product is CASGGTLDTEAFF. This chain uses TRBV4-1 with TRBJ1-1; weak D call: TRBD1 (5 bases). CDR3 length equals 13 residues. Germline-derived CDR1 and CDR2 are MGHRA and YSYEKL. Trimming removed 11 bases at V and 3 bases at J, with 16 bases between.

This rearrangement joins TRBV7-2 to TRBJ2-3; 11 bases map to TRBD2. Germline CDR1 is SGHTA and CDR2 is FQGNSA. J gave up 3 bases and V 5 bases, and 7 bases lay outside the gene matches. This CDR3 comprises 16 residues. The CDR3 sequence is CASSVSGRAGTDTQYF. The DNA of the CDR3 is TGTGCCAGCAGCGTTAGCGGGAGGGCCGGGACAGATACGCAGTATTTT. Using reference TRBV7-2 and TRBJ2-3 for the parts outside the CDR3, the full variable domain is GAGVSQSPSNKVTEKGKDVELRCDPISGHTALYWYRQSLGQGLEFLIYFQGNSAPDKSGLPSDRFSAERTGGSVSTLTIQRTQQEDSAVYLCASSVSGRAGTDTQYFGPGTRLTVL.

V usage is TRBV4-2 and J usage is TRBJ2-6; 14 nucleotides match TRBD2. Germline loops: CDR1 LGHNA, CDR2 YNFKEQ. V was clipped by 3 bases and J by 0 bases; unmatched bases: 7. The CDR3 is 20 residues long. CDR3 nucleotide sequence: TGTGCCAGCAGCCAGTCGGGACTAGCGGGAGCGAACTCTGGGGCCAACGTCCTGACTTTC. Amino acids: CASSQSGLAGANSGANVLTF.

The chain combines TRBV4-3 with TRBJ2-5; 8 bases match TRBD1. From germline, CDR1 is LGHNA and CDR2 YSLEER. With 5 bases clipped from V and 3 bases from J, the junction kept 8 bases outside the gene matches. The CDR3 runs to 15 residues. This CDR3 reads CASSSGQGGEETQYF. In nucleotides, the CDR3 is TGCGCCAGCAGCAGCGGACAGGGAGGAGAAGAGACCCAGTACTTC.

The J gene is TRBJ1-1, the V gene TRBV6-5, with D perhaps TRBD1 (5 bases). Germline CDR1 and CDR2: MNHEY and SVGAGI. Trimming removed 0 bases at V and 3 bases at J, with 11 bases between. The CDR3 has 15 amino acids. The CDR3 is CASSYSTVWDTEAFF. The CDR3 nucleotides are TGTGCCAGCAGTTACTCGACAGTTTGGGACACTGAAGCTTTCTTT.

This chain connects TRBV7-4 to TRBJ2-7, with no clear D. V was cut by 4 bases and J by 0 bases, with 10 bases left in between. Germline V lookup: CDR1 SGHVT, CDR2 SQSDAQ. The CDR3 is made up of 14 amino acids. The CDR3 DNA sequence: TGTGCCAGCAGCTACCCGCAGCGCTCCTACGAGCAGTACTTC. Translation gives CASSYPQRSYEQYF.

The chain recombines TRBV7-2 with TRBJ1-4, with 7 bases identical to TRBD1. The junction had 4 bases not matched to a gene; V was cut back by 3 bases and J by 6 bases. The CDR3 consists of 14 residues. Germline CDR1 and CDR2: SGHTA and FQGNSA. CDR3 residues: CASSFGTAYEKLFF. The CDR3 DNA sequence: TGTGCCAGCAGCTTTGGGACAGCCTATGAAAAACTGTTTTTT.

This CDR3 is CASSQDGRGAGVSNEQYF. The CDR3 nucleotides are TGCGCCAGCAGCCAAGATGGTCGGGGAGCGGGGGTTTCCAACGAGCAGTACTTC. This rearrangement joins TRBV4-1 to TRBJ2-7; 8 bases match TRBD2. The V segment lost 0 bases and the J segment 5 bases; nucleotides outside the gene matches: 15. This CDR3 comprises 18 residues. Germline V gene data show CDR1 as MGHRA and CDR2 as YSYEKL.